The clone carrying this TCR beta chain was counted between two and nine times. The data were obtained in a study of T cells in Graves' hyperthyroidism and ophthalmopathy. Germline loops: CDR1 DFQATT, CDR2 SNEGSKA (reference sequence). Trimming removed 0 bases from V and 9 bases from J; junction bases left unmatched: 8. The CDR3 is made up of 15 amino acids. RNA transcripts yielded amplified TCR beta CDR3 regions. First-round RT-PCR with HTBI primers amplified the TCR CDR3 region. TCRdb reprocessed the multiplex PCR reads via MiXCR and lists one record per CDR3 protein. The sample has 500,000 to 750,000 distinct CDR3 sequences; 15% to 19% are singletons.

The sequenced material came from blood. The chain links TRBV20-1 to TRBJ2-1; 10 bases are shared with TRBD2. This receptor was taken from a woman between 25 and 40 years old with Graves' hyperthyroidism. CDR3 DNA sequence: TGCAGTGCTAGAGACGGTAGCGGGGGGTACGGTGAGCAGTTCTTC. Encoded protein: CSARDGSGGYGEQFF.